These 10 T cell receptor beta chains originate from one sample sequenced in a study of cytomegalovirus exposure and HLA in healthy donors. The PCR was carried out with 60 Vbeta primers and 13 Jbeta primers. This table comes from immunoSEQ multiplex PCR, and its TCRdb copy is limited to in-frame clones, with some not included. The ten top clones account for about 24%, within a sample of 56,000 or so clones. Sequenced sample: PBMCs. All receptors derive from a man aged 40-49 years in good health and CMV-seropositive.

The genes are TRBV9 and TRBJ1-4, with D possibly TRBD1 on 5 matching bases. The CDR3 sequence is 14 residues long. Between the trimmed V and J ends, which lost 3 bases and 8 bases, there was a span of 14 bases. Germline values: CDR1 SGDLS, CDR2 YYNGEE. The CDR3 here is CASSGTSYGEKLFF. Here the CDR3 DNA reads TGTGCCAGCAGCGGGACATCCTACGGGGAAAAACTGTTTTTT.

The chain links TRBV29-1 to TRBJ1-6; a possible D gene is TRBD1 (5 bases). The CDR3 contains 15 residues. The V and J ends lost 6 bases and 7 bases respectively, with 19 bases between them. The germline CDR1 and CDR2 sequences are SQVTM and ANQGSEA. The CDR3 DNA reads TGCAGCGTCCGAACTACCGGGACTTCCAATTCACCCCTCCACTTT. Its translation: CSVRTTGTSNSPLHF.

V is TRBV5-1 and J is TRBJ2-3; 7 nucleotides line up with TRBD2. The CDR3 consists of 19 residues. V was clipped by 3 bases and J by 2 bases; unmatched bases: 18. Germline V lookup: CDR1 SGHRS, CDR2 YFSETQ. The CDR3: CASSSGPTEAGPNTDTQYF. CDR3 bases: TGCGCCAGCAGCTCTGGCCCTACTGAAGCGGGGCCGAACACAGATACGCAGTATTTT.

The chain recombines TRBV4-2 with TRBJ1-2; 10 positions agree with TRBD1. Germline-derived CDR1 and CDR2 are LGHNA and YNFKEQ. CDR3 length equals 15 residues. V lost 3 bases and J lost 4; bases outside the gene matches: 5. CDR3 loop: CASSQAGQGGYGYTF. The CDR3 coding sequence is TGTGCCAGCAGCCAGGCTGGACAGGGGGGCTATGGCTACACCTTC.

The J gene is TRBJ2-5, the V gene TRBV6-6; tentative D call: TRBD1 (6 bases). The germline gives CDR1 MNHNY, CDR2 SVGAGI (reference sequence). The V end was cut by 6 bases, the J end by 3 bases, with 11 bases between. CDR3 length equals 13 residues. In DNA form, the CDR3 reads TGTGCCAGCAGAGGGGGAAGCAAAGAGACCCAGTACTTC. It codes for CASRGGSKETQYF.

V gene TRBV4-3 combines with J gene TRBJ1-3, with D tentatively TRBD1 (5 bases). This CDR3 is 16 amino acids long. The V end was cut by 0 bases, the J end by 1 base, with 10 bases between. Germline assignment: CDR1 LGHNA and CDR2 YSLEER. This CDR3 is CASSQDWSGSGNTIYF. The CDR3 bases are TGCGCCAGCAGCCAAGATTGGTCAGGGTCTGGAAACACCATATATTTT.

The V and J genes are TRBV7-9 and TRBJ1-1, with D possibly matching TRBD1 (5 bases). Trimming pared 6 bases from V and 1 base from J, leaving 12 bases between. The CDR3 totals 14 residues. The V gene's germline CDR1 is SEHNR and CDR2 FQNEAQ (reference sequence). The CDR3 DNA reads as TGTGCCAGCAGAGAAGGGGTTCCGAACACTGAAGCTTTCTTT. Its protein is CASREGVPNTEAFF.

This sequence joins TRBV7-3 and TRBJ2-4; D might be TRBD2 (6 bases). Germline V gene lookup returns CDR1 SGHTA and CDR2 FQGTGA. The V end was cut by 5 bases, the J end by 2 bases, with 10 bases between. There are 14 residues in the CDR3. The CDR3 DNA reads TGTGCCAGCAGCACCGGGGGATCCAAAAACATTCAGTACTTC. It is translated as CASSTGGSKNIQYF.

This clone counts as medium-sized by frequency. CDR3 coding DNA: TGTGCCATCCAGAGGGGGGACAGGCAGAATTCACCCCTCCACTTT. Protein: CAIQRGDRQNSPLHF. The chain links TRBV6-1 to TRBJ1-6; 8 nucleotides align to TRBD1. Germline lookup yields CDR1 MNHNS and CDR2 SASEGT. V dropped 10 bases and J dropped 7; count of bases not matched to a gene: 12. The CDR3 spans 15 residues.

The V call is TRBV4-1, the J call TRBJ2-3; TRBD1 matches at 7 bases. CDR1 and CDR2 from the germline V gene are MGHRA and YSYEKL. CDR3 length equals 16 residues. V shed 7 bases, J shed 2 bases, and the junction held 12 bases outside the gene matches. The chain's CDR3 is CASTPQTGSFTDTQYF. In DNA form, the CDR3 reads TGCGCCAGCACCCCCCAGACAGGGTCTTTCACAGATACGCAGTATTTT.